This T cell receptor beta chain was recorded in a study of cytomegalovirus exposure and HLA in healthy donors (dated 2017 in TCRdb). Regarding the study in general: In an earlier analysis of approximately 500 of the donors, 276 Gb of sequence data and 120 million or so unique TCR beta sequences from 180 million or so T cells were reported. An early release that covered around 590 HLA-typed donors contained around 300 gigabases of sequencing data and 75 million to 100 million unique TCR sequences. Among the roughly 410 genotyped donors, approximately 77% belonged to the genetic ancestry cluster associated with self-reported Caucasian donors. The study aimed to test whether cataloging public T cell receptors could reveal signatures of past pathogen exposure. The study used immunosequencing to profile the T cell repertoires of some 600 subjects and linked those repertoires to cytomegalovirus serostatus. Along with the roughly 670-subject first cohort, a separate validation cohort of over 90 different subjects was used. To predict cytomegalovirus infection status, the study combined high-throughput TCR immunosequencing, statistical association of individual TCRs with disease status, and machine learning. In a later analysis, previously published TCR beta repertoires from 550 to 700 donors were re-analyzed and high-resolution HLA genotyping was added so that TCR occurrence patterns could be studied. In the later analysis, no new phenotypic data were used to find candidate immune exposures; instead, reliance was placed on TCR beta sequences and their occurrence across donors. An earlier analysis of approximately 500 of the donors applied high-throughput TCR beta sequencing to assess whether each TCR beta V gene segment acted as functional or pseudogenic. Donor age, sex, ethnicity and CMV serostatus were collected together with the repertoire data. Genome-wide SNP genotypes for about 55% of the 666 donors were used in a later genetic analysis, which treated that subset as a discovery cohort. All discovery cohort repertoires had been generated on a single sequencing platform. Both class I and class II loci were covered by HLA typing, at four-digit resolution. The number of typed donors differed by locus: roughly 629-640 for A, B, C, DRB1 and DQB1; 522 for DQA1; fewer than 610 for DPA1; and around 490 for DPB1. Roughly 5 DR-DQ haplotypes were treated as single units for association and clustering because of strong linkage in the cohort. Among 300 to 500 genotyped donors of the cohort, an average of about 220,000 unique TCR beta nucleotide sequences was sequenced per donor, of which approximately 19% were non-productive.

In total, just over 650 healthy bone marrow donors made up the cohort. All cohort members were sampled while nominally healthy, although unrecorded immune exposures were likely present. The donor tested CMV seronegative, placing the donor among the 352 seronegative members of the cohort. Every donor gave a peripheral blood sample, and the peripheral blood mononuclear cells from that sample were used for TCR beta sequencing. Genomic DNA extraction from the blood cell samples was performed with the Qiagen DNeasy Blood Extraction Kit. Measured from the cysteine to the phenylalanine, the CDR3 is 12 residues long. The only DNA kept is the CDR3, 36 bases in frame from the first base. Points on this clone: What antigen it recognizes has not been identified. Per-base quality was not reported, and no clone a single base away is much larger than it.

The library was made by the immunoSEQ multiplex PCR assay. A mixture of 60 forward primers for TCR Vbeta segments and 13 reverse primers for TCR Jbeta segments was used in the multiplex PCR. The CDR3 region of rearranged TCR beta genes was amplified from genomic DNA with a multiplex PCR assay. Amplified TCR beta libraries were sequenced as 87-base-pair reads on the Illumina HiSeq System. In the authors' own workflow: A later analysis tallied around 82 million unique TCR beta chains across the approximately 670 repertoires, and some 12 million of those chains were shared by two or more donors. To remove PCR and sequencing errors, raw reads were error-corrected and collapsed into unique sequences using a nearest-neighbor algorithm that merged closely related sequences. V, D and J gene segments were assigned by aligning CDR3 sequences to IMGT reference sequences. For a sequence to be retained, at least a six-nucleotide match to both a V gene segment and a J gene segment was required. Rearrangements were called productive when the CDR3 lacked stop codons and stayed in frame with V and J; all others were non-productive. CDR3 was defined by IMGT convention, running from the second conserved V-encoded cysteine to the conserved J-encoded phenylalanine. In an earlier analysis of more than 550 of the donors, sequences lacking an unambiguous match to a single V gene segment were excluded. An earlier analysis of approximately 590 of the donors classified V segments as functional when productive rearrangements were above 56.7% and as segregating when the standard deviation between donors was above 5%. A statistical classification framework was built to diagnose cytomegalovirus status from the catalog of TCR beta chain sequences. In a later analysis, TCR nucleotide sequences were compared against IMGT/GENE-DB human TR gene sequences so that V and J genes could be assigned. The TCRdist pipeline was used in a later analysis to assign CDR3 sequences and most-parsimonious VDJ recombination scenarios. In a later analysis, every TCR beta chain was defined by the combination of its CDR3 amino acid sequence and its V-gene family, and reads without a unique V-gene family were dropped. In a later analysis, around 650 highly shared, low-generation-probability nucleotide sequences were removed to address suspected cross-contamination and a sequencing artifact. For each public chain, a later analysis derived a clonal expansion index from normalized ranks of inferred template counts within each repertoire. Generation probabilities in a later analysis came from a VDJ recombination model fitted to out-of-frame rearrangements, and those results were checked against IGoR. In a later analysis, TCR-TCR, TCR-HLA and TCR-CMV co-occurrence was scored with hypergeometric tests, and a repertoire-size bias correction was applied to TCR pairs. A later analysis estimated false discovery rates by permuting HLA or CMV assignments 20 times. In a later analysis, co-occurring TCRs were grouped with DBSCAN, and TCRdist sequence similarity was added when clustering was performed within HLA-allele-positive subsets. Repertoires with fewer than 30,000 or more than 120,000 public chains were left out of co-occurrence clustering, as were about five repertoires with anomalous nucleotide sharing. As stored in TCRdb, this immuneACCESS dataset retains in-frame rearrangements with V and J assigned. A fraction of the clones does not appear; measured against another copy, unresolved V genes explain less than half of the discrepancy, and the remainder lacks a known reason. From that table come the V and J calls and clone size; the DNA was used to work out D and trimming. The sample includes around 170,000 clones, with 82% observed a single time. The ten largest clones take up 1.5% of the sample.

Findings and caveats that apply to the study as a whole: Roughly uniform sequencing depth across donors was assumed in presence/absence analyses, although this assumption may not hold. Three of the identified cytomegalovirus-associated TCR beta chains were confirmed in vitro to be specific for cytomegalovirus antigens. The earlier analysis of approximately 560 of the donors excluded roughly 17 rarely observed V segments, including chromosome 9 orphons, because counts were too low. Compared with equally common non-associated chains, HLA-associated TCR beta chains in a later analysis were more clonally expanded and had lower generation probabilities. Across donors, most TCR sequences were observed very rarely, whereas some public TCRs were present in many individuals. A further reported finding was that TCR beta sequences accurately predicted the HLA-A and HLA-B alleles for most subjects in the first cohort. A group of highly shared sequence variants was considered likely to be a technical artifact of the sequencing pipeline. At a false discovery rate of 0.05, a later analysis linked around 15,000 TCR beta sequences to specific HLA alleles. The authors suggested that the approach could potentially be extended to other disease states and immunological phenotypes. Correlated functional status among segregating V segments might be attributable to linkage disequilibrium, but an unknown experimental factor could not be ruled out. CMV serostatus was the only immune exposure information available for the cohort. In a later analysis, TCR association rates were found to vary across HLA loci, with the most associated TCRs seen for DRB1 alleles and the fewest for HLA-C alleles. A later analysis found that most CMV-associated TCR beta chains appeared HLA-restricted, with HLA associations seemingly driven largely by CMV exposure. Several of the top co-occurrence clusters appeared to be linked to parvovirus B19, influenza, CMV and Epstein-Barr virus, according to a later analysis. The classifier was reported to diagnose cytomegalovirus status with high specificity and sensitivity in both the original cohort and the validation cohort. According to a later genetic analysis, donors in an Asian-associated ancestry cluster had fewer N-insertions in productive TCRs than the roughly 700-donor mean. When HLA alleles, especially DR and DQ, strongly co-occurred, attributing TCR associations to individual alleles was difficult. A later genetic analysis associated a missense DCLRE1C variant with V-gene and J-gene trimming of TCR beta chains, and an independent cohort replicated the association. In an earlier analysis of approximately 590 of the donors, most TCR beta V segments appeared in productive rearrangements about 87% or about 30% of the time, broadly matching IMGT annotations. Some IMGT-functional V segments, including TRBV6-2 and TRBV6-3, could not be distinguished by the 87-base-pair reads and were therefore excluded. Only TCR beta chains were sequenced in this cohort, and the absence of alpha or paired-chain data limited detectable features. Because HLA typing was missing for some donors at each locus, association tests included only the typed subset. A total of 150 to 200 TCR beta chains were listed by the study as associated with cytomegalovirus.

The source is a man aged 40-50 years in good health and CMV-seronegative. Material: PBMCs. The chain links TRBV12-2 with TRBJ2-7; the table calls TRBD2, which could not be checked here. TRBV12-2 corresponds to a pseudogene. In nucleotides, the sequence is TGTGCAAGTCGCTTGGAGTCTTGCGAGCAGTACTTC. This translates into CASRLESCEQYF.